These 22 T cell receptor beta chains came from one sample sequenced in a study of cytomegalovirus exposure and HLA in healthy donors. A multiplex PCR was run with 60 Vbeta primers and 13 Jbeta primers. Here immunoSEQ multiplex PCR was the method, and the copy in TCRdb shows in-frame clones only, minus some. The sample consists of under 250,000 clones, roughly 88% of them appearing once. Input material: PBMCs. Receptors originate from a boy younger than 10 in good health and CMV-seronegative.

The chain carries TRBV2 and TRBJ2-1, with 9 bases fitting TRBD2. The CDR3 is made up of 14 amino acids. J gave up 3 bases and V 7 bases, and 4 bases lay outside the gene matches. Germline CDR1 is SNHLY and CDR2 is FYNNEI. CDR3 DNA: TGTGCCAGCATGGGGACTAGCTACTACAATGAGCAGTTCTTC. It translates to CASMGTSYYNEQFF.

The chain has TRBV30 and TRBJ2-1, with no clear D. CDR3 size: 13 residues. Per germline, CDR1 GTSNPN and CDR2 SVGIG (reference sequence). The V end lost 0 bases, the J end lost 9 bases, and 12 bases lay between the germline ends. CDR3 amino acids: CAWSVGQLGEQFF. The CDR3 DNA is TGTGCCTGGAGTGTGGGCCAATTGGGTGAGCAGTTCTTC.

The genes are TRBV11-2 and TRBJ2-3, with D possibly TRBD2 on 6 matching bases. Germline loops: CDR1 SGHAT, CDR2 FQNNGV. With 5 bases removed from V and 4 bases from J, the gap between germline ends came to 25 bases. This CDR3 contains 18 residues. This CDR3 is CASSPLNLTSNWPDTQYF. The CDR3 nucleotides read TGTGCCAGCAGCCCTCTCAACCTGACTAGTAATTGGCCAGATACGCAGTATTTT. Complete variable domain (other parts from reference TRBV11-2 and TRBJ2-3): EAGVAQSPRYKIIEKRQSVAFWCNPISGHATLYWYQQILGQGPKLLIQFQNNGVVDDSQLPKDRFSAERLKGVDSTLKIQPAKLEDSAVYLCASSPLNLTSNWPDTQYFGPGTRLTVL.

The chain links TRBV9 to TRBJ1-4, with 10 bases fitting TRBD1. The junction had 8 bases not matched to a gene; V was cut back by 3 bases and J by 0 bases. There are 18 residues in the CDR3. CDR1 and CDR2 (germline): SGDLS, YYNGEE. CDR3 loop: CASSERDRGPATNEKLFF. The DNA of the CDR3 is TGTGCCAGCAGCGAACGGGACAGGGGCCCCGCAACTAATGAAAAACTGTTTTTT.

The chain employs TRBV9 and TRBJ1-1; 7 nucleotides align to TRBD1. The CDR3 has 15 residues. The junction had 7 bases not matched to a gene; V was cut back by 4 bases and J by 1 base. Germline lookup yields CDR1 SGDLS and CDR2 YYNGEE. The CDR3 is CASSPGGGSNTEAFF. The DNA for the CDR3 is TGTGCCAGCAGCCCAGGGGGAGGTTCGAACACTGAAGCTTTCTTT.

The V gene is TRBV10-2, the J gene TRBJ2-3; D may be TRBD2 (6 bases). There are 15 residues in the CDR3. Germline loops: CDR1 WSHSY, CDR2 SAAADI. V lost 4 bases and J 2 bases, leaving 13 bases between the germline ends. In nucleotides, the CDR3 is TGCGCCAGCAGTGCTACTAGCCTAGACACAGATACGCAGTATTTT. This translates into CASSATSLDTDTQYF.

This clone was found a few times. The V call is TRBV4-1, the J call TRBJ2-2; 9 bases line up with TRBD2. The CDR3 totals 15 residues. Losses at the gene ends were 4 bases for V and 2 bases for J; bases not matched to a gene: 2. Germline assignment: CDR1 MGHRA and CDR2 YSYEKL. CDR3 amino acids: CASSRTSDNTGELFF. In nucleotides, the CDR3 is TGCGCCAGCAGCCGGACTAGCGATAACACCGGGGAGCTGTTTTTT.

This chain links TRBV25-1 with TRBJ2-1; TRBD2 matches 7 bases. The CDR3 runs 16 residues. Germline V gene lookup returns CDR1 MGHDK and CDR2 SYGVNS. The V and J ends lost 4 bases and 3 bases, in that order; junction bases with no gene match: 9. The CDR3 DNA sequence: TGTGCCAGCAGTGCGGGCGGGAGTTCGGGCTACAATGAGCAGTTCTTC. This translates into CASSAGGSSGYNEQFF.

V usage is TRBV7-9 and J usage is TRBJ1-3; tentatively, D is TRBD1 (6 bases). Trimming left V 5 bases short and J 4 bases short, with 12 bases between. The CDR3 spans 14 residues. The germline gives CDR1 SEHNR, CDR2 FQNEAQ (reference sequence). The chain's CDR3 is CASSANRVGNTIYF. The CDR3 region has the DNA TGTGCCAGCAGCGCCAACAGGGTCGGAAACACCATATATTTT.

The rearrangement links TRBV4-1 to TRBJ2-7; TRBD2 matches 7 bases. After removal of 1 base from V and 2 bases from J, the junction contained 8 bases not matched to a gene. Germline V gene data show CDR1 as MGHRA and CDR2 as YSYEKL. The CDR3 sequence is 16 residues long. The CDR3 region has the DNA TGCGCCAGCAGCCAAGGACTGGGGGGGTCCGCCTACGAGCAGTACTTC. This gives the protein CASSQGLGGSAYEQYF.

This chain connects TRBV2 to TRBJ2-1, with 12 bases fitting TRBD2. Per the germline V gene, CDR1 is SNHLY and CDR2 is FYNNEI. CDR3 size: 17 residues. After removal of 4 bases from V and 2 bases from J, the junction contained 6 bases not matched to a gene. CDR3 sequence reads: CASSGLAGGRPYNEQFF. The CDR3 DNA follows: TGTGCCAGCAGTGGGCTAGCGGGAGGGCGGCCCTACAATGAGCAGTTCTTC.

This chain links TRBV27 with TRBJ2-6, with a possible D match to TRBD2 (5 bases). The CDR3 loop spans 14 amino acids. The germline V gene encodes CDR1 MNHEY and CDR2 SMNVEV (reference sequence). V dropped 6 bases and J dropped 2 bases, with 8 bases sitting between them. The CDR3 loop reads CASRRGPGANVLTF. CDR3 bases: TGTGCCAGCAGACGGGGTCCTGGGGCCAACGTCCTGACTTTC.

This chain links TRBV7-2 with TRBJ1-3; D possibly corresponds to TRBD1 (5 bases). The CDR3 covers 15 residues. From germline, CDR1 is SGHTA and CDR2 FQGNSA. V lost 1 base and J 2 bases, leaving 9 bases between the germline ends. As DNA, the CDR3 is TGTGCCAGCAGCTTAGTGGCAGGGACTGGAAACACCATATATTTT. Protein sequence: CASSLVAGTGNTIYF.

This chain connects TRBV12-5 to TRBJ2-3, with D hard to call. V lost 4 bases to trimming and J lost 4 bases, with 9 bases between them. Germline V gene sequence: CDR1 LGHNT, CDR2 FRNRAP. This CDR3 is built from 13 residues. The CDR3: CASGSISADTQYF. In DNA, the CDR3 is TGTGCTAGTGGTTCCATTAGTGCAGATACGCAGTATTTT.

This chain links TRBV6-5 with TRBJ1-2; weak D call: TRBD1 (6 bases). The ends were cut back, 4 bases at V and 5 bases at J, with 20 bases in the middle. CDR1 MNHEY and CDR2 SVGAGI come from the germline V gene. CDR3 length: 16 amino acids. This CDR3 is CASSSPGHIGGYGYTF. CDR3 DNA: TGTGCCAGCAGTTCCCCGGGACATATAGGGGGTTATGGCTACACCTTC.

The chain combines TRBV6-5 with TRBJ1-4; 9 bases align to TRBD1. This CDR3 is built from 14 residues. V lost 6 bases, J lost 6 bases, and 5 bases stayed unmatched. Germline values: CDR1 MNHEY, CDR2 SVGAGI. This CDR3 is CASRSGTGHEKLFF. CDR3 nucleotide sequence: TGTGCCAGCAGATCCGGGACAGGGCATGAAAAACTGTTTTTT.

In this sample, this clone turned up once. The chain recombines TRBV5-4 with TRBJ2-2; 13 nucleotides agree with TRBD2. CDR3 length: 17 amino acids. Looked up from germline, CDR1 is SGHNT and CDR2 is YYREEE (reference sequence). J gave up 6 bases and V 4 bases, and 9 bases lay outside the gene matches. The CDR3 sequence: CASSTGLAGDYSGELFF. In nucleotides, the CDR3 is TGTGCCAGCAGCACTGGACTAGCGGGGGACTACTCCGGGGAGCTGTTTTTT.

The sample holds a few counts of this clone. This chain links TRBV5-6 with TRBJ2-7, with 8 bases matching TRBD1. The CDR3 length is 14 residues. Germline CDR1 SGHDT, CDR2 YYEEEE. The V segment lost 1 base and the J segment 6 bases; nucleotides outside the gene matches: 6. CDR3 sequence reads: CASSLSRGRSEQYF. The CDR3 region has the DNA TGTGCCAGCAGCTTGTCCAGGGGGCGAAGCGAGCAGTACTTC. The whole variable domain, filled in from reference TRBV5-6 and TRBJ2-7, reads DAGVTQSPTHLIKTRGQQVTLRCSPKSGHDTVSWYQQALGQGPQFIFQYYEEEERQRGNFPDRFSGHQFPNYSSELNVNALLLGDSALYLCASSLSRGRSEQYFGPGTRLTVT.

The CDR3 DNA is TGTGCCAGCAGCTTAGGGCCAGCGAGCTCCTACAATGAGCAGTTCTTC. Protein: CASSLGPASSYNEQFF. This sequence joins TRBV11-3 and TRBJ2-1; D call uncertain. The CDR3 spans 16 residues. Trimming pared 1 base from V and 0 bases from J, leaving 10 bases between. Germline V gives CDR1 SGHNT, CDR2 YENEEA.

J is TRBJ2-1 and V is TRBV11-2, with 11 bases that match TRBD1. The CDR3 contains 15 residues. V lost 5 bases to trimming and J lost 2 bases; unmatched junction nucleotides: 2. Per the germline V gene, CDR1 is SGHAT and CDR2 is FQNNGV. This CDR3 reads CASSRGQGAYNEQFF. The CDR3 DNA reads TGTGCCAGCAGCCGGGGACAGGGGGCCTACAATGAGCAGTTCTTC.

The rearrangement joins TRBV27 to TRBJ1-6, with 12 bases fitting TRBD1. V shed 6 bases, J shed 10 bases, and the junction held 10 bases outside the gene matches. This CDR3 contains 16 residues. CDR1 and CDR2 from the germline V gene are MNHEY and SMNVEV (reference sequence). The CDR3 DNA follows: TGTGCCAGCAGCTTTTCGAAAGGGACAGGGGGCTCACCCCTCCACTTT. Protein sequence: CASSFSKGTGGSPLHF.

Comments on this clone: Additional DNA sequences in this sample encode the identical CDR3. V gene TRBV9 combines with J gene TRBJ1-2, with D unclear. CDR1 is SGDLS, CDR2 YYNGEE, per germline. The ends were cut back, 0 bases at V and 7 bases at J, with 7 bases in the middle. CDR3 length: 12 residues. DNA for the CDR3: TGTGCCAGCAGCGTAGCGGGGTCTGGCTACACCTTC. It codes for CASSVAGSGYTF.